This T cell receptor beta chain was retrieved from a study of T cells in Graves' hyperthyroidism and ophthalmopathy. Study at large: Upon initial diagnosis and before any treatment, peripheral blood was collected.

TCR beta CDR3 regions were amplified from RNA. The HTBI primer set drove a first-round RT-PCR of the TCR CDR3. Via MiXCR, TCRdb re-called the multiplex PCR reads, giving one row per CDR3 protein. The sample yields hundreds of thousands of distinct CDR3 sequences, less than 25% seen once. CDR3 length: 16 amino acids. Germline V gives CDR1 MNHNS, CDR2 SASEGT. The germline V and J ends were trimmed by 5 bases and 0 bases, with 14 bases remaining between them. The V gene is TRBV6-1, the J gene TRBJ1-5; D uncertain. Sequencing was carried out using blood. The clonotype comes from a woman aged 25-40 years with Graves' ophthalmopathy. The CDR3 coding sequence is TGTGCCAGCAGTCCGAACCTGTGGATTAGCAATCAGCCCCAGCATTTT. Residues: CASSPNLWISNQPQHF.